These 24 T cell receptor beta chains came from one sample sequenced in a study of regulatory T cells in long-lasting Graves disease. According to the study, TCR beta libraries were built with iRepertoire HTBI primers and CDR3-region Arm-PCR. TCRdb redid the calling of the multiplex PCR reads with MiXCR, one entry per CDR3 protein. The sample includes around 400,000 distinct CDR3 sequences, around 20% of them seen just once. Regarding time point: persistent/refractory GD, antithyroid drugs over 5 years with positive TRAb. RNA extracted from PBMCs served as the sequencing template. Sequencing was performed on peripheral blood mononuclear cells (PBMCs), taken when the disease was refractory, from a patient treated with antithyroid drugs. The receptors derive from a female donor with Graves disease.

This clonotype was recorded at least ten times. CDR3 nucleotides: TGTGCCAGCAGCTTAGGCCCTGGACTAGCGGGAGCGATGACGTACTTC. Translation: CASSLGPGLAGAMTYF. This chain uses TRBV13 with TRBJ2-7; 13 nucleotides match TRBD2. The V segment lost 0 bases and the J segment 12 bases; nucleotides outside the gene matches: 11. Germline CDR1 and CDR2: PRHDT and FYEKMQ (reference sequence). The CDR3 is 16 residues long.

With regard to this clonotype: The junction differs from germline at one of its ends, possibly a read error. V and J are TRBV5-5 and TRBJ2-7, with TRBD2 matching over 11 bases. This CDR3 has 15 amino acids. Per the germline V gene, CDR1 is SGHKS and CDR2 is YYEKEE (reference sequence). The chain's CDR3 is CTSSFGLAGFYEQYF. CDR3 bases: TGTACCAGCAGCTTCGGACTAGCGGGTTTCTACGAGCAGTACTTC.

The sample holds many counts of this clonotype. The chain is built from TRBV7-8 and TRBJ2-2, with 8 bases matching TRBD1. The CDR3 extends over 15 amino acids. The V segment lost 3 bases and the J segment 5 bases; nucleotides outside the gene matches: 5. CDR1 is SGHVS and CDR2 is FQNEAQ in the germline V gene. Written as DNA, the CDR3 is TGTGCCAGCAGCTTCAGGGGGCAAGGGACCGGGGAGCTGTTTTTT. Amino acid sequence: CASSFRGQGTGELFF.

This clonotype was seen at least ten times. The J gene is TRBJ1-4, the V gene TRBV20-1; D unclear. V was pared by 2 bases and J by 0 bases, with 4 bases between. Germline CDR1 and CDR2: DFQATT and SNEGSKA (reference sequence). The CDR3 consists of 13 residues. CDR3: CSARHATNEKLFF. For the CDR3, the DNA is TGCAGTGCTAGACATGCAACTAATGAAAAACTGTTTTTT.

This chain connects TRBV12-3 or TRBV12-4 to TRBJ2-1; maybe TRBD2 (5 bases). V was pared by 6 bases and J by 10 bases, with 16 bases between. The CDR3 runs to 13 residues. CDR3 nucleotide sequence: TGTGCCAGCAGACGAGGGAATTCGGAAGAGCAGTTCTTC. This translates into CASRRGNSEEQFF.

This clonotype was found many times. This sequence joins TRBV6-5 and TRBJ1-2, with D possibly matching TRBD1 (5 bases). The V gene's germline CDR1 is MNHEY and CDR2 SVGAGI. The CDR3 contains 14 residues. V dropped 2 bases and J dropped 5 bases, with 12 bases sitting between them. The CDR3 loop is CASSYAQGRYGYTF. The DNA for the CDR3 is TGTGCCAGCAGTTACGCCCAGGGACGTTATGGCTACACCTTC.

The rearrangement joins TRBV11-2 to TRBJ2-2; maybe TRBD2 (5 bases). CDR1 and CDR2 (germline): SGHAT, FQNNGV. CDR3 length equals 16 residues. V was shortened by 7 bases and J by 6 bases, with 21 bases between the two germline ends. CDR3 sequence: CASNPLGKVLAGELFF. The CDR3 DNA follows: TGTGCCAGCAATCCCCTCGGGAAAGTGTTGGCCGGGGAGCTGTTTTTT.

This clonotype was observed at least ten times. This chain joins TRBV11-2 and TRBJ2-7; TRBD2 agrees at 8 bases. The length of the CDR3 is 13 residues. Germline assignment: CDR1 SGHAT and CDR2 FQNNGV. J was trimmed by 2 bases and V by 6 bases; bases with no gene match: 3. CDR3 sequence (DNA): TGTGCCAGCAGACTAGCGGCTACCTACGAGCAGTACTTC. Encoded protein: CASRLAATYEQYF.

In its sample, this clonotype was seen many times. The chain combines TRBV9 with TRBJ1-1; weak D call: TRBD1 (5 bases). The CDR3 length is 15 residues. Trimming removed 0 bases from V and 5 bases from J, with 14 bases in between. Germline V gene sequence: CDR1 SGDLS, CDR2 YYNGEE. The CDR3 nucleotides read TGTGCCAGCAGCGTAGGTGTGCAGGGCAGTACTGAAGCTTTCTTT. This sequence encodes CASSVGVQGSTEAFF.

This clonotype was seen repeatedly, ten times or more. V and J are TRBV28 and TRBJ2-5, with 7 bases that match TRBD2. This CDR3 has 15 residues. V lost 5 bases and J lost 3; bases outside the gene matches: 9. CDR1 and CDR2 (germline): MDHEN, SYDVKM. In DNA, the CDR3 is TGTGCCAGCAGTCGCCCTTGGGAGGGGAAAGAGACCCAGTACTTC. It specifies CASSRPWEGKETQYF.

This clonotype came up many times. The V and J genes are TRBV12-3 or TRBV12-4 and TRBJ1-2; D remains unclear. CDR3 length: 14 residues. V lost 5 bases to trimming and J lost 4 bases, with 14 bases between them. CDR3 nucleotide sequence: TGTGCCAGCAGTCGTATAGGGAGTGCCTATGGCTACACCTTC. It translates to CASSRIGSAYGYTF.

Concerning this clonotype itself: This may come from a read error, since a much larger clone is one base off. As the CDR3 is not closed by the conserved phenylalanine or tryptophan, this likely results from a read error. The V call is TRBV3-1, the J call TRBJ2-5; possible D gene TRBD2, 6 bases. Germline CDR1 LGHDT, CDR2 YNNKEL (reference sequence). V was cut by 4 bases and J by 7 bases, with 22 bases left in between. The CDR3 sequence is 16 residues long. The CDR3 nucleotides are TGTGCCAGCAGCCCCTATTCGACTCAACTCGGGGGGACCCAGTACCTC. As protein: CASSPYSTQLGGTQYL.

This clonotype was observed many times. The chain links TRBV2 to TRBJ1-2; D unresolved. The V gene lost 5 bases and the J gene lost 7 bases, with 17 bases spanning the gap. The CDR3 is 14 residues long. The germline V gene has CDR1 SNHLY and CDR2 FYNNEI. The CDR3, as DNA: TGTGCCAGCAGTTCCAGACGCGGCGGACTTGGCTACACCTTC. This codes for CASSSRRGGLGYTF.

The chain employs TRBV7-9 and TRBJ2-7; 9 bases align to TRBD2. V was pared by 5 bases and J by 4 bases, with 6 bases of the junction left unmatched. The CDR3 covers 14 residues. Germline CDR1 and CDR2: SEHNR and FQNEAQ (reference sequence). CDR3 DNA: TGTGCCAGCAGCCTTCGGGCGGGAGGGTACGAGCAGTACTTC. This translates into CASSLRAGGYEQYF.

The CDR3 DNA is TGCGCCAGCAGCCAAGGGCCAGACAGACTACTAAACAATGAGCAGTTCTTC. As protein: CASSQGPDRLLNNEQFF. J is TRBJ2-1 and V is TRBV4-1; D possibly matches TRBD1 or TRBD2 (5 bases each). The CDR3 contains 17 residues. The V gene's germline CDR1 is MGHRA and CDR2 YSYEKL. V was clipped by 1 base and J by 5 bases, with 18 bases between them.

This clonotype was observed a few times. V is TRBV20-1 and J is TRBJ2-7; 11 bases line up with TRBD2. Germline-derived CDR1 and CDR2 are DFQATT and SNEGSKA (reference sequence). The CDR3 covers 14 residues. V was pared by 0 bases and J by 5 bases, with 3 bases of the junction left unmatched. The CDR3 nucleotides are TGCAGTGCTAGAGATTCACTAGCGGGAGACGAGCAGTACTTC. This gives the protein CSARDSLAGDEQYF.

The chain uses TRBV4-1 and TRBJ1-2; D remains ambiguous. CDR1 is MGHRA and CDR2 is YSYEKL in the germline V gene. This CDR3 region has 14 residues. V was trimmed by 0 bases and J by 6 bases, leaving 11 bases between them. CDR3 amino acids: CASSQDRGGNGYTF. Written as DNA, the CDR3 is TGCGCCAGCAGCCAAGATAGAGGAGGGAATGGCTACACCTTC.

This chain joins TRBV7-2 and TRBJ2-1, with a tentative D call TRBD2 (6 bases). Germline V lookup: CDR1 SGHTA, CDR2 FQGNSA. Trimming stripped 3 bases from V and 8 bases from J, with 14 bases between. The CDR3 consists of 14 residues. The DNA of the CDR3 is TGTGCCAGCAGCTTCACCGGGAGCAGCGATGAGCAGTTCTTC. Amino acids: CASSFTGSSDEQFF.

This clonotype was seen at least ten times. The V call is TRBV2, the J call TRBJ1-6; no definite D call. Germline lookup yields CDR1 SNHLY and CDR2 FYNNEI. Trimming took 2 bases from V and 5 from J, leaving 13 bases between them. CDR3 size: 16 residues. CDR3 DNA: TGTGCCAGCAGTGAAAATCTAAGCGGGAATAATTCACCCCTCCACTTT. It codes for CASSENLSGNNSPLHF.

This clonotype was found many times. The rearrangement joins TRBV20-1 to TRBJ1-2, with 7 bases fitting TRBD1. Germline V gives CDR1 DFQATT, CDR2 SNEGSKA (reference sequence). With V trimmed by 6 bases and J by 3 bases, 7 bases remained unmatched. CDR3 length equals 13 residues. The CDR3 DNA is TGCAGTGCCGCCGACAGGGATCACTATGGCTACACCTTC. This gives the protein CSAADRDHYGYTF.

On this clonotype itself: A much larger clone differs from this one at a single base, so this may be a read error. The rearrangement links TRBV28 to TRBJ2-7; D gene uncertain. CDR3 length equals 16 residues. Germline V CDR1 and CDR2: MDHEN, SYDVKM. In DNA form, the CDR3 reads TGTGCCAGCAGCCCGGCGGTAGGGATCGTGGGTTACGAGCAGTGCTTC. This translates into CASSPAVGIVGYEQCF.

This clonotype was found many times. The CDR3 DNA is TGTGCCAGCATTTGGGCTAGCTCCTCCTACGAGCAGTACTTC. Its translation: CASIWASSSYEQYF. The rearrangement uses TRBV6-1 and TRBJ2-7, with a weak D call TRBD2 (5 bases). This CDR3 contains 14 residues. V was shortened by 7 bases and J by 0 bases, with 13 bases between the two germline ends. From germline, CDR1 is MNHNS and CDR2 SASEGT.

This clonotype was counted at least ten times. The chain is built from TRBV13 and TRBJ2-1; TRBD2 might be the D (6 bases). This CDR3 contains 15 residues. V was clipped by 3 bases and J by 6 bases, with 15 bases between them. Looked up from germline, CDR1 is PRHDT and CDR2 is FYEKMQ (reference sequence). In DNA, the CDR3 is TGTGCCAGCAGCTTTCCAGCGGGCGGTCCCAATGAGCAGTTCTTC. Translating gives CASSFPAGGPNEQFF.

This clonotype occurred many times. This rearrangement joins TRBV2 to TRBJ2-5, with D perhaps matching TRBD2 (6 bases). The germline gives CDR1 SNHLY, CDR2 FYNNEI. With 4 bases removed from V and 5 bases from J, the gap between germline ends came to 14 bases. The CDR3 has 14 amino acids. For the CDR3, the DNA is TGTGCCAGCAGTGTCAGTGGGAGGACCGAGACCCAGTACTTC. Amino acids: CASSVSGRTETQYF.